A selection of T cell receptor beta chains follows, all from one sample in a study of cytomegalovirus exposure and HLA in healthy donors. Only in-frame clones appear in the TCRdb table, and some are missing; sequencing was by immunoSEQ multiplex PCR. Of approximately 160,000 clones listed, roughly 84% are singletons. The specimen was PBMCs. The receptors originated from a male donor in good health and CMV-seronegative. The CDR3 runs from the conserved cysteine through the conserved F or W. Each record gives: J gene, clone size, V gene, D gene, CDR3 protein, CDR3 DNA. D genes are given only for firm matches. Clone size is not always given. Where it is, it says once, few, many or a class for expanded clones.

J gene: TRBJ2-3
clone size: -
V gene: TRBV11-1
D gene: -
CDR3 protein: CASSLDRPAGDTQYF
CDR3 DNA: TGTGCCAGCAGCTTAGATCGCCCAGCAGGAGATACGCAGTATTTT

J gene: TRBJ1-1
clone size: once
V gene: TRBV5-4
D gene: TRBD1
CDR3 protein: CASSLADRGGTEAFF
CDR3 DNA: TGTGCCAGCAGCTTGGCCGACAGGGGTGGAACTGAAGCTTTCTTT

J gene: TRBJ2-1
clone size: -
V gene: TRBV5-6
D gene: TRBD2
CDR3 protein: CASSPGLAAGGDEQFF
CDR3 DNA: TGTGCCAGCAGCCCGGGACTAGCGGCCGGGGGGGATGAGCAGTTCTTC

J gene: TRBJ1-2
clone size: -
V gene: TRBV19
D gene: -
CDR3 protein: CASSILGQGRGGYTF
CDR3 DNA: TGTGCCAGTAGTATACTTGGCCAGGGGAGAGGAGGCTACACCTTC

J gene: TRBJ2-3
clone size: -
V gene: TRBV13
D gene: -
CDR3 protein: CASSPDRSRTDTQYF
CDR3 DNA: TGTGCCAGCAGCCCAGACAGGTCCCGCACAGATACGCAGTATTTT

J gene: TRBJ2-1
clone size: -
V gene: TRBV7-6
D gene: TRBD2
CDR3 protein: CASSLAQWASGSLNEQFF
CDR3 DNA: TGTGCCAGCAGCTTAGCGCAGTGGGCTAGCGGGAGTCTCAATGAGCAGTTCTTC

J gene: TRBJ2-1
clone size: -
V gene: TRBV5-1
D gene: -
CDR3 protein: CASSPDGSSYNEQFF
CDR3 DNA: TGCGCCAGCAGCCCGGACGGGAGCTCCTACAATGAGCAGTTCTTC

J gene: TRBJ2-5
clone size: -
V gene: TRBV7-9
D gene: TRBD1
CDR3 protein: CSSSSGQLSAETQYF
CDR3 DNA: TGTTCCAGCAGCTCGGGACAGCTCTCGGCGGAGACCCAGTACTTC

J gene: TRBJ1-2
clone size: -
V gene: TRBV27
D gene: TRBD1
CDR3 protein: CASSFRVVQGAVPANYGYTF
CDR3 DNA: TGTGCCAGCAGTTTTAGGGTCGTTCAGGGGGCAGTCCCAGCTAACTATGGCTACACCTTC

J gene: TRBJ2-5
clone size: -
V gene: TRBV7-2
D gene: TRBD2
CDR3 protein: CASSRGELETQYF
CDR3 DNA: TGTGCCAGCAGCCGGGGGGAACTAGAGACCCAGTACTTC

J gene: TRBJ1-2
clone size: -
V gene: TRBV19
D gene: TRBD1
CDR3 protein: CASSLGQGALGYTF
CDR3 DNA: TGTGCCAGTAGTCTTGGGCAGGGGGCGCTGGGCTACACCTTC

J gene: TRBJ1-1
clone size: -
V gene: TRBV15
D gene: TRBD1
CDR3 protein: CATSIPGQRMNTEAFF
CDR3 DNA: TGTGCCACCAGCATACCGGGACAGAGAATGAACACTGAAGCTTTCTTT

J gene: TRBJ1-6
clone size: -
V gene: TRBV10-1
D gene: TRBD1
CDR3 protein: CASSESTRPDRYDSPLHF
CDR3 DNA: TGCGCCAGCAGTGAGTCGACCCGTCCGGACAGGTATGATTCACCCCTCCACTTT

J gene: TRBJ1-6
clone size: -
V gene: TRBV11-2
D gene: -
CDR3 protein: CASSLRRTESSYNSPLHF
CDR3 DNA: TGTGCCAGCAGCTTACGCCGGACAGAGAGCTCCTATAATTCACCCCTCCACTTT

J gene: TRBJ2-3
clone size: -
V gene: TRBV7-7
D gene: TRBD2
CDR3 protein: CASSPERGVDTQYF
CDR3 DNA: TGTGCCAGCAGCCCAGAGCGGGGGGTCGATACGCAGTATTTT

J gene: TRBJ2-5
clone size: -
V gene: TRBV5-1
D gene: TRBD2
CDR3 protein: CASSLGLAGVWETQYF
CDR3 DNA: TGCGCCAGCAGCTTGGGACTAGCGGGAGTGTGGGAGACCCAGTACTTC

J gene: TRBJ1-1
clone size: -
V gene: TRBV7-2
D gene: -
CDR3 protein: CASSLAGGQNTEAFF
CDR3 DNA: TGTGCCAGCAGCTTAGCGGGAGGGCAGAATACTGAAGCTTTCTTT

J gene: TRBJ2-7
clone size: -
V gene: TRBV6-5
D gene: -
CDR3 protein: CASSTRDMSSYEQYF
CDR3 DNA: TGTGCCAGCAGTACAAGGGACATGAGCTCCTACGAGCAGTACTTC

J gene: TRBJ2-7
clone size: few
V gene: TRBV4-3
D gene: TRBD1
CDR3 protein: CASSQEQGAAYEQYF
CDR3 DNA: TGCGCCAGCAGTCAAGAGCAGGGGGCGGCCTACGAGCAGTACTTC

J gene: TRBJ2-5
clone size: -
V gene: TRBV7-9
D gene: -
CDR3 protein: CASSQRRRALQETQYF
CDR3 DNA: TGTGCCAGCAGCCAAAGGCGGAGGGCTTTACAAGAGACCCAGTACTTC

J gene: TRBJ1-1
clone size: few
V gene: TRBV5-1
D gene: TRBD1
CDR3 protein: CASSGTGAGTEAFF
CDR3 DNA: TGCGCCAGCAGCGGGACAGGGGCGGGAACTGAAGCTTTCTTT

J gene: TRBJ2-5
clone size: -
V gene: TRBV4-1
D gene: TRBD2
CDR3 protein: CASRLAGAAQETQYF
CDR3 DNA: TGCGCCAGCAGATTAGCGGGGGCCGCCCAAGAGACCCAGTACTTC

J gene: TRBJ2-7
clone size: -
V gene: TRBV7-7
D gene: TRBD2
CDR3 protein: CASSSTSGSGAEQYF
CDR3 DNA: TGTGCCAGCAGTTCCACTAGCGGGAGCGGTGCCGAGCAGTACTTC

J gene: TRBJ2-7
clone size: -
V gene: TRBV9
D gene: -
CDR3 protein: CASSVEGGVQGYEQYF
CDR3 DNA: TGTGCCAGCAGCGTAGAAGGCGGGGTTCAGGGATACGAGCAGTACTTC

J gene: TRBJ1-6
clone size: -
V gene: TRBV6-5
D gene: TRBD1
CDR3 protein: CASSRDRGLSPLHF
CDR3 DNA: TGTGCCAGCAGTCGGGACAGGGGGTTGTCACCCCTCCACTTT

J gene: TRBJ1-2
clone size: -
V gene: TRBV6-5
D gene: TRBD1
CDR3 protein: CASSYSAGQDSYGYTF
CDR3 DNA: TGTGCCAGCAGTTACTCAGCCGGACAGGACTCCTATGGCTACACCTTC

J gene: TRBJ1-4
clone size: -
V gene: TRBV6-6
D gene: -
CDR3 protein: CASSYSQGNEKLFF
CDR3 DNA: TGTGCCAGCAGTTACTCGCAGGGCAATGAAAAACTGTTTTTT

J gene: TRBJ1-1
clone size: once
V gene: TRBV18
D gene: -
CDR3 protein: CASSPLRGGVEAFF
CDR3 DNA: TGTGCCAGCTCACCACTTAGAGGGGGAGTTGAAGCTTTCTTT

J gene: TRBJ1-1
clone size: -
V gene: TRBV29-1
D gene: -
CDR3 protein: CSADRMNTEAFF
CDR3 DNA: TGCAGCGCGGACAGAATGAACACTGAAGCTTTCTTT

J gene: TRBJ2-3
clone size: once
V gene: TRBV7-2
D gene: -
CDR3 protein: CASSLDRATDTQYF
CDR3 DNA: TGTGCCAGCAGCTTAGACAGAGCCACAGATACGCAGTATTTT

J gene: TRBJ2-5
clone size: -
V gene: TRBV5-4
D gene: -
CDR3 protein: CASSPSTTKETQYF
CDR3 DNA: TGTGCCAGCAGCCCCTCCACAACCAAAGAGACCCAGTACTTC

J gene: TRBJ2-5
clone size: -
V gene: TRBV7-3
D gene: TRBD2
CDR3 protein: CASSSDSASGVRETQYF
CDR3 DNA: TGTGCCAGCAGCTCGGATTCGGCTAGCGGAGTTAGGGAGACCCAGTACTTC

J gene: TRBJ1-1
clone size: -
V gene: TRBV10-1
D gene: -
CDR3 protein: CASSKQGFTEAFF
CDR3 DNA: TGCGCCAGCAGTAAACAGGGATTCACTGAAGCTTTCTTT

J gene: TRBJ1-2
clone size: -
V gene: TRBV7-9
D gene: -
CDR3 protein: CASSFVDKGGGGYGYTF
CDR3 DNA: TGTGCCAGCAGCTTCGTGGACAAGGGAGGTGGGGGCTATGGCTACACCTTC

J gene: TRBJ2-3
clone size: -
V gene: TRBV18
D gene: TRBD2
CDR3 protein: CASSPSAGTSRYTQYF
CDR3 DNA: TGTGCCAGCTCACCATCGGCCGGGACTAGCAGATATACGCAGTATTTT

J gene: TRBJ2-1
clone size: -
V gene: TRBV19
D gene: TRBD2
CDR3 protein: CASSYRPGLASYSYNEQFF
CDR3 DNA: TGTGCCAGTAGTTACCGCCCGGGACTAGCGTCTTATTCCTACAATGAGCAGTTCTTC

J gene: TRBJ2-2
clone size: -
V gene: TRBV5-4
D gene: TRBD1
CDR3 protein: CASSLGGQGSGELFF
CDR3 DNA: TGTGCCAGCAGCTTAGGAGGACAGGGGTCCGGGGAGCTGTTTTTT

J gene: TRBJ2-3
clone size: -
V gene: TRBV7-3
D gene: -
CDR3 protein: CASSRARTITDTQYF
CDR3 DNA: TGTGCCAGCAGCCGAGCCCGGACTATCACAGATACGCAGTATTTT

J gene: TRBJ2-7
clone size: -
V gene: TRBV28
D gene: TRBD1
CDR3 protein: CASSSEGTGVHEQYF
CDR3 DNA: TGTGCCAGCAGCTCGGAGGGGACAGGGGTTCACGAGCAGTACTTC

J gene: TRBJ2-3
clone size: -
V gene: TRBV28
D gene: TRBD1
CDR3 protein: CASSTEGQGKDTQYF
CDR3 DNA: TGTGCCAGCAGCACCGAGGGACAGGGGAAAGATACGCAGTATTTT

J gene: TRBJ1-5
clone size: -
V gene: TRBV6-1
D gene: -
CDR3 protein: CASSDSRGRGNQPQHF
CDR3 DNA: TGTGCCAGCAGTGATAGCAGGGGAAGAGGTAATCAGCCCCAGCATTTT